These 4 T cell receptor beta chains were sequenced from one sample in a study of cytomegalovirus exposure and HLA in healthy donors (dated by TCRdb to 2016 to 2017). Libraries were built with the immunoSEQ multiplex PCR assay. TCRdb mirrors the immuneACCESS table, restricted to in-frame sequences. Some clones are absent from its copies; in checked studies, under half trace to an unresolved V gene, and the reason for the others is unknown. The sample yields some 140,000 clones; 80% to 90% were counted once. The top ten constitute under 1.5% of the sample. Material: PBMCs. Every receptor here comes from a woman aged 30 to 39 in good health and CMV-seronegative.

This chain joins TRBV4-1 and TRBJ1-2; no firm D call. Germline V gives CDR1 MGHRA, CDR2 YSYEKL. The CDR3 has 16 residues. Trimming left V 3 bases short and J 3 bases short, with 17 bases between. CDR3 DNA: TGCGCCAGCAGCCATCTTCTCGAGGAGAACGACTATGGCTACACCTTC. This sequence encodes CASSHLLEENDYGYTF.

V is TRBV9 and J is TRBJ1-1; TRBD1 matches at 7 bases. Germline CDR1 reads SGDLS; CDR2 reads YYNGEE. The junction had 3 bases not matched to a gene; V was cut back by 4 bases and J by 0 bases. The CDR3 sequence is 14 residues long. CDR3 loop: CASSTGTVNTEAFF. The CDR3, as DNA: TGTGCCAGCAGCACCGGGACAGTGAACACTGAAGCTTTCTTT. Using reference TRBV9 and TRBJ1-1 for the parts outside the CDR3, the full variable domain is DSGVTQTPKHLITATGQRVTLRCSPRSGDLSVYWYQQSLDQGLQFLIQYYNGEERAKGNILERFSAQQFPDLHSELNLSSLELGDSALYFCASSTGTVNTEAFFGQGTRLTVV.

This clone came up once. The V and J genes are TRBV2 and TRBJ2-1, with 9 bases fitting TRBD1. V was pared by 5 bases and J by 8 bases, with 4 bases of the junction left unmatched. Looked up from germline, CDR1 is SNHLY and CDR2 is FYNNEI. The length of the CDR3 is 13 residues. CDR3 sequence reads: CASSSGQGYEQFF. The CDR3 region has the DNA TGTGCCAGCAGTTCTGGACAGGGGTATGAGCAGTTCTTC.

The rearrangement uses TRBV27 and TRBJ1-5; 8 positions match TRBD1. Germline CDR1 and CDR2: MNHEY and SMNVEV (reference sequence). This CDR3 contains 15 residues. J lost 3 bases, V lost 5 bases, and 6 bases had no gene match. For the CDR3, the DNA is TGTGCCAGCAGTCCCCGGGACAGGCTCAATCAGCCCCAGCATTTT. This translates into CASSPRDRLNQPQHF.